This TCR beta chain emerged from a study of blood T cell repertoires in COVID-19. The count of this clone is one. Germline V gene lookup returns CDR1 WSHSY and CDR2 SAAADI. V was pared by 5 bases and J by 0 bases, with 10 bases between. CDR3 size: 15 residues. The assay was immunoSEQ multiplex PCR, and TCRdb's table has in-frame clones only and misses some. The sample carries roughly 90,000 clones, about 82% recorded once. The chain recombines TRBV10-2 with TRBJ2-2; D is possibly TRBD1 (6 bases). The sequenced sample consisted of peripheral blood. This clonotype originated in a man aged 50 to 60 with acute or convalescent COVID-19. In DNA form, the CDR3 reads TGCGCCAGCAGTCCGGACAGCTCGAACACCGGGGAGCTGTTTTTT. Translation: CASSPDSSNTGELFF.